The 2 T cell receptor beta chains listed next were all sequenced from one sample in a study of identifying expanded T cells in peripheral blood. The protocol was immunoSEQ multiplex PCR, while the TCRdb copy is restricted to in-frame clones and leaves out a portion. The profile shows about 94,000 clones, roughly 90% of them singletons. The specimen was blood. These receptors all stem from a person aged 18 to 75 in good health.

This clone has more than one count but fewer than ten. This may come from a read error, since a much larger clone is one base off. The V gene is TRBV4-2, the J gene TRBJ2-1; D may correspond to TRBD1 or TRBD2 (5 bases each). This CDR3 spans 11 amino acids. Per the germline V gene, CDR1 is LGHNA and CDR2 is YNFKEQ. The V end was cut by 3 bases, the J end by 12 bases, with 9 bases between. The CDR3 sequence: CASSQRGRQFF. DNA of the CDR3: TGTGCCAGCAGCCAGAGGGGAAGGCAGTTCTTC.

The rearrangement links TRBV19 to TRBJ2-3; weak D call: TRBD2 (5 bases). The ends were cut back, 8 bases at V and 4 bases at J, with 19 bases in the middle. CDR1 is LNHDA, CDR2 SQIVND, per germline (reference sequence). The CDR3 extends over 15 amino acids. The CDR3 sequence: CASCVRVGRPDTQYF. The DNA for the CDR3 is TGTGCCAGTTGCGTGCGGGTGGGTCGTCCAGATACGCAGTATTTT. Variable domain in full (rest from reference TRBV19 and TRBJ2-3): DGGITQSPKYLFRKEGQNVTLSCEQNLNHDAMYWYRQDPGQGLRLIYYSQIVNDFQKGDIAEGYSVSREKKESFPLTVTSAQKNPTAFYLCASCVRVGRPDTQYFGPGTRLTVL.